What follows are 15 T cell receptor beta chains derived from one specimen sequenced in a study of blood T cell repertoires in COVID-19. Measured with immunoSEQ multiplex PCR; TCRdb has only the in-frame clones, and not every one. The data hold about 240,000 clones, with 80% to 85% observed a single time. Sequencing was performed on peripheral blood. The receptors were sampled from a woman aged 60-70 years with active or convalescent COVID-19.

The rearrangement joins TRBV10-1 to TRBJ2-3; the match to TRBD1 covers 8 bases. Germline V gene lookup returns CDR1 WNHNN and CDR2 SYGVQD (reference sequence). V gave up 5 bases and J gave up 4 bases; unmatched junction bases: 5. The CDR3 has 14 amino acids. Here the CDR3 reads CASSTTGAPDTQYF. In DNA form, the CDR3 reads TGCGCCAGCAGTACGACAGGGGCCCCAGATACGCAGTATTTT.

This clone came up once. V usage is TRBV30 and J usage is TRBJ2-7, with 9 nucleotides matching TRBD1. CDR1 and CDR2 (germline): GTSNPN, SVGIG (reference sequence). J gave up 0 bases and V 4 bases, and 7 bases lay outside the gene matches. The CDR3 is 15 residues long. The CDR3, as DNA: TGTGCCTGGATTAATCCGGGACAGGGCTCCTACGAGCAGTACTTC. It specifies CAWINPGQGSYEQYF. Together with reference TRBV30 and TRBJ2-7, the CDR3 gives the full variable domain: SQTIHQWPATLVQPVGSPLSLECTVEGTSNPNLYWYRQAAGRGLQLLFYSVGIGQISSEVPQNLSASRPQDRQFILSSKKLLLSDSGFYLCAWINPGQGSYEQYFGPGTRLTVT.

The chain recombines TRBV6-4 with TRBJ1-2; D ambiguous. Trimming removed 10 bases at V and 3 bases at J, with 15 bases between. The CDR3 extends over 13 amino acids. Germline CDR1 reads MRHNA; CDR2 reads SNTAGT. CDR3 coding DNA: TGTGCCATCCCGGGTTTTGGCGACTATGGCTACACCTTC. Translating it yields CAIPGFGDYGYTF.

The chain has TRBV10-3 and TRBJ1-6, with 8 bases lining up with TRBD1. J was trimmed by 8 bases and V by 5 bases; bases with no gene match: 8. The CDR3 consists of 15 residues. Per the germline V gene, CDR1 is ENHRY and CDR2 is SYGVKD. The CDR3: CAISSLGGQDSPLHF. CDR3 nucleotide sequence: TGTGCCATCAGTTCTCTAGGGGGACAGGATTCACCCCTCCACTTT.

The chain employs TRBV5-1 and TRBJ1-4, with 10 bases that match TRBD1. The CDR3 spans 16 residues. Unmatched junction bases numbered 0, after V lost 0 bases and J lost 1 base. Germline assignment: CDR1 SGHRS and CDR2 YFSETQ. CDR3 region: CASSLGDRGTNEKLFF. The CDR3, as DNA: TGCGCCAGCAGCTTGGGGGACAGGGGAACTAATGAAAAACTGTTTTTT.

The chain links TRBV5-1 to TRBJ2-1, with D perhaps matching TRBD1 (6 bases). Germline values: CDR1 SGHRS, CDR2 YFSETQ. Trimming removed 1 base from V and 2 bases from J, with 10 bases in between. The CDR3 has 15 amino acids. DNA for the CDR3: TGCGCCAGCAGCTTGACAGGGCCAACCTACAATGAGCAGTTCTTC. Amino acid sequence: CASSLTGPTYNEQFF.

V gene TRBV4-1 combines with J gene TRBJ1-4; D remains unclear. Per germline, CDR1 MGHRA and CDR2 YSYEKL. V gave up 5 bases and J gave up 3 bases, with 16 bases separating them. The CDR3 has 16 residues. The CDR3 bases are TGCGCCAGCAGCATCAACCCGTCTTCAGCTAATGAAAAACTGTTTTTT. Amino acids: CASSINPSSANEKLFF.

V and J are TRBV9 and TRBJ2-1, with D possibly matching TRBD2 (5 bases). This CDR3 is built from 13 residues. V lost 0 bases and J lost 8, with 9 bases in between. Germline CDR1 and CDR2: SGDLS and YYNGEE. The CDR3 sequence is CASSVGSSHEQFF. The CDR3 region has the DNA TGTGCCAGCAGCGTAGGGTCTAGCCATGAGCAGTTCTTC.

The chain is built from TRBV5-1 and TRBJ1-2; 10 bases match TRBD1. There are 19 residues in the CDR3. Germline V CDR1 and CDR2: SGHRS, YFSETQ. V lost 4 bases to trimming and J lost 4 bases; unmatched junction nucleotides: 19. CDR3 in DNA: TGCGCCAGCAGCCCGCGACAGGGGGCAAGCCCAGGGTATGGCTATGGCTACACCTTC. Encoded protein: CASSPRQGASPGYGYGYTF.

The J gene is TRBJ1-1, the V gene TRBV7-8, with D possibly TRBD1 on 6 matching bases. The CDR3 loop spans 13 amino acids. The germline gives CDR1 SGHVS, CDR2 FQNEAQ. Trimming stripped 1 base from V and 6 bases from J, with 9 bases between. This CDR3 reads CASSLVRTAEAFF. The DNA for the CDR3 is TGTGCCAGCAGCTTAGTACGGACAGCTGAAGCTTTCTTT.

The CDR3 is CASSQGLGGNTIYF. CDR3 sequence (DNA): TGTGCCAGCTCTCAGGGGCTCGGCGGAAACACCATATATTTT. The rearrangement joins TRBV19 to TRBJ1-3, with D possibly TRBD1 on 6 matching bases. V was clipped by 9 bases and J by 4 bases, with 16 bases between them. CDR1 and CDR2 from the germline V gene are LNHDA and SQIVND (reference sequence). This CDR3 has 14 residues.

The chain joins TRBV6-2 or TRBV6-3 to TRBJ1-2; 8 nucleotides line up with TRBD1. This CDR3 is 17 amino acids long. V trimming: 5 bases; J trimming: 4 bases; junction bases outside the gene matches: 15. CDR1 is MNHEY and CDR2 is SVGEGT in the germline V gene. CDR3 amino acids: CASSQPPGQGRSYGYTF. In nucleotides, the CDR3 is TGTGCCAGCAGTCAACCCCCCGGACAGGGTAGAAGCTATGGCTACACCTTC.

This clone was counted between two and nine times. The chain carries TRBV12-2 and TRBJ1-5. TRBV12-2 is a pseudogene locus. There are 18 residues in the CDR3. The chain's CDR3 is CASRLSGHTSADHQPQHF. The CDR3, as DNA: TGTGCAAGTCGCTTGTCCGGGCACACTTCAGCGGACCATCAGCCCCAGCATTTT.

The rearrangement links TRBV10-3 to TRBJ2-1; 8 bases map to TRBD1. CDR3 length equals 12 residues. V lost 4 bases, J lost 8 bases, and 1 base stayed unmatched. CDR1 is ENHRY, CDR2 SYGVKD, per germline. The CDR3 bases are TGTGCCATCAGTGCGACAGGGGATGAGCAGTTCTTC. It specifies CAISATGDEQFF.

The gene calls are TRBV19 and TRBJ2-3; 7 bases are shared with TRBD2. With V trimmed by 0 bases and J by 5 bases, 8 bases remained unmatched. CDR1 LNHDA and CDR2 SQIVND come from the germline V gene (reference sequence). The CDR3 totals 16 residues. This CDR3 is CASSIDASGGQDTQYF. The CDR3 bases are TGTGCCAGTAGTATAGATGCTAGCGGCGGCCAAGATACGCAGTATTTT.